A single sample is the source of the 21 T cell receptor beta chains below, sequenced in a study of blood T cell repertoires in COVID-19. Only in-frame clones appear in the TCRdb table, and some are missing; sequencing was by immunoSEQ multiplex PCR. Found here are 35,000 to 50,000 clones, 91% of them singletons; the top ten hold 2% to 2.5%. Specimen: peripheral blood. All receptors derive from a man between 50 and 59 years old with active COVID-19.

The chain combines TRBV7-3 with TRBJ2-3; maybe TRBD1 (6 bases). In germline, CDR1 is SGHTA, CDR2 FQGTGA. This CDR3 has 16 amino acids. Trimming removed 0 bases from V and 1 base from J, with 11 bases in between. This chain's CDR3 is CASSLTGAPGTDTQYF. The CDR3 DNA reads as TGTGCCAGCAGCTTAACGGGGGCCCCCGGCACAGATACGCAGTATTTT.

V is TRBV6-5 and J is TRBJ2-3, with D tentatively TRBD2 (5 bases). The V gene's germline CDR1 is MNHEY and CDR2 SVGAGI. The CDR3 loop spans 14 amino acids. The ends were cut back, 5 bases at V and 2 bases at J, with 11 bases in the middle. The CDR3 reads CASSPGIYTDTQYF. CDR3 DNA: TGTGCCAGCAGTCCCGGGATTTACACAGATACGCAGTATTTT.

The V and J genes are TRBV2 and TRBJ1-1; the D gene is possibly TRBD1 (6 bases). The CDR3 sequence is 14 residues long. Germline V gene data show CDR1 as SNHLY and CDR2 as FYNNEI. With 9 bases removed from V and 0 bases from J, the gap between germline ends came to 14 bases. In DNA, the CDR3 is TGTGCCAGTCTAAACAGGGATATGAACACTGAAGCTTTCTTT. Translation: CASLNRDMNTEAFF.

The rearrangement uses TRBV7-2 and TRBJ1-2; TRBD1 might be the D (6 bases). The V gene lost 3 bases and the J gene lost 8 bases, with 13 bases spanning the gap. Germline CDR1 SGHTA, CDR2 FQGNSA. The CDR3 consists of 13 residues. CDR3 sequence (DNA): TGTGCCAGCAGCTTGGCCGGGACAAGGGGCTACACCTTC. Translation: CASSLAGTRGYTF.

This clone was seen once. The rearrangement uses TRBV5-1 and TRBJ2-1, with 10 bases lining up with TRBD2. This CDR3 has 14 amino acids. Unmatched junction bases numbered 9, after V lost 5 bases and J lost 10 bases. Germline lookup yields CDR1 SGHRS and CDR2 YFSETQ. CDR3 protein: CASSSLAGVQEQFF. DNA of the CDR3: TGCGCCAGCAGTTCGCTAGCGGGAGTGCAAGAGCAGTTCTTC.

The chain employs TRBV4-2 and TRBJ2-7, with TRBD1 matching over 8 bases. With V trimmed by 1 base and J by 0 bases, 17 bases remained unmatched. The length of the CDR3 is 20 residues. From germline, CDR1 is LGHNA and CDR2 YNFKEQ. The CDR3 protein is CASSQVEGFLGTGVSYEQYF. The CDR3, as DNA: TGTGCCAGCAGCCAAGTGGAGGGGTTCCTGGGGACAGGCGTCTCCTACGAGCAGTACTTC.

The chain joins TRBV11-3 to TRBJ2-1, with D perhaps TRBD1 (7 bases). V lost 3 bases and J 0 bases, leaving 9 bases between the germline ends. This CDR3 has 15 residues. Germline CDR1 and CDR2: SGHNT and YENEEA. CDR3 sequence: CASSLEGASYNEQFF. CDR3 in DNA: TGTGCCAGCAGCTTGGAGGGGGCCTCCTACAATGAGCAGTTCTTC. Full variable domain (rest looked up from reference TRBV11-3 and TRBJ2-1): EAGVVQSPRYKIIEKKQPVAFWCNPISGHNTLYWYLQNLGQGPELLIRYENEEAVDDSQLPKDRFSAERLKGVDSTLKIQPAELGDSAVYLCASSLEGASYNEQFFGPGTRLTVL.

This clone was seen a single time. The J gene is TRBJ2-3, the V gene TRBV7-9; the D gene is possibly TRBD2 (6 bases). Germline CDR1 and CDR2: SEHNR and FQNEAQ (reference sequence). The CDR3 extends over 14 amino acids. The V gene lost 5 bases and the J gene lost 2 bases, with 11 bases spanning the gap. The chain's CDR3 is CASSAPGLTDTQYF. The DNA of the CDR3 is TGTGCCAGCAGCGCACCGGGACTCACAGATACGCAGTATTTT.

DNA for the CDR3: TGTGCCAGCAGTCATACTGACAGGGCTGGGCAGTATTTT. Translated: CASSHTDRAGQYF. V usage is TRBV2 and J usage is TRBJ2-3; 7 positions agree with TRBD1. The V and J ends lost 5 bases and 11 bases, in that order; junction bases with no gene match: 10. This CDR3 has 13 residues. Germline V gene lookup returns CDR1 SNHLY and CDR2 FYNNEI.

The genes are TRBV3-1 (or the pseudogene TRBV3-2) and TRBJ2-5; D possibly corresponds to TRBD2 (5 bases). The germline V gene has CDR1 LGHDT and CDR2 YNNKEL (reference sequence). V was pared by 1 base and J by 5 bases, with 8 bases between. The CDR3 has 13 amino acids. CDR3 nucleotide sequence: TGTGCCAGCAGCCAAGCTTCGGGGGAGACCCAGTACTTC. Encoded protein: CASSQASGETQYF.

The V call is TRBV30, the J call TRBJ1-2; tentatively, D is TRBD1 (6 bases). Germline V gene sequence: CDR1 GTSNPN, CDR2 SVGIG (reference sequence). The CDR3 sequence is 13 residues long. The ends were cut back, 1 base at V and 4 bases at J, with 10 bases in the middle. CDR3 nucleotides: TGTGCCTGGAGTGAGACAGGATCCTATGGCTACACCTTC. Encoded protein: CAWSETGSYGYTF. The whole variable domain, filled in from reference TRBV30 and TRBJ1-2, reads SQTIHQWPATLVQPVGSPLSLECTVEGTSNPNLYWYRQAAGRGLQLLFYSVGIGQISSEVPQNLSASRPQDRQFILSSKKLLLSDSGFYLCAWSETGSYGYTFGSGTRLTVV.

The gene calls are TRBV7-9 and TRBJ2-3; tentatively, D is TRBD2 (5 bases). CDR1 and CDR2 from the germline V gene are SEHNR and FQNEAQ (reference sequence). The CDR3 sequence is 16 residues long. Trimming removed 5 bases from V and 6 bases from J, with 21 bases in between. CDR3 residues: CASSPPGLGGLDTQYF. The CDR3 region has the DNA TGTGCCAGCAGCCCTCCTGGCCTCGGCGGGTTGGATACGCAGTATTTT.

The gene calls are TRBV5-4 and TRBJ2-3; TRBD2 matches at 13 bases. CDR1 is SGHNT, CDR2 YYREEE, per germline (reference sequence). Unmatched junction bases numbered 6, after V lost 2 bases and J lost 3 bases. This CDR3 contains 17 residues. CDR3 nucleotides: TGTGCCAGCAGCTTCCGACTAGCGGGAGGACCTACAGATACGCAGTATTTT. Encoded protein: CASSFRLAGGPTDTQYF.

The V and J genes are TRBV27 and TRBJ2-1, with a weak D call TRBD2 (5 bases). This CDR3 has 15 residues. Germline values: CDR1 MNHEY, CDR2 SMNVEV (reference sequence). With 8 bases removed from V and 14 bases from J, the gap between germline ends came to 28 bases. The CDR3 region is CASGVRTLPAMREFF. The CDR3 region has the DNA TGTGCCAGCGGGGTTAGGACTCTCCCTGCAATGAGGGAGTTCTTC.

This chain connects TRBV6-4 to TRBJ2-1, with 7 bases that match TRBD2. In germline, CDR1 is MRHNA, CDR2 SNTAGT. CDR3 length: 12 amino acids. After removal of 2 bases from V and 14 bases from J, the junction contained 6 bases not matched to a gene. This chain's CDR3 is CASSDNAGVKFF. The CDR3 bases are TGTGCCAGCAGTGACAACGCGGGAGTCAAGTTCTTC.

CDR3 protein: CASGREEATEAFF. CDR3 nucleotide sequence: TGTGCCAGCGGCCGGGAAGAAGCCACTGAAGCTTTCTTT. The V call is TRBV6-1, the J call TRBJ1-1; D gene uncertain. V lost 8 bases and J 4 bases, leaving 14 bases between the germline ends. This CDR3 spans 13 amino acids. CDR1 and CDR2 (germline): MNHNS, SASEGT.

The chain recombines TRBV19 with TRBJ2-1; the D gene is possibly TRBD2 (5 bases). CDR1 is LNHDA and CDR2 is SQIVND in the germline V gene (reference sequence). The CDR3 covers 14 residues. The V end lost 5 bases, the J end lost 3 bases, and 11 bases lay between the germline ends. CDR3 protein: CASSYKEVYNEQFF. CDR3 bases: TGTGCCAGTAGTTATAAGGAGGTCTACAATGAGCAGTTCTTC.

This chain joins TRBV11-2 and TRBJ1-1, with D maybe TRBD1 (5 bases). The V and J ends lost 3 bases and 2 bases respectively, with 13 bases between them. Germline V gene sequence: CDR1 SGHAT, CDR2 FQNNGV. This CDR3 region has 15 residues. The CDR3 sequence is CASSFPGLPNTEAFF. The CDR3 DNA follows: TGTGCCAGCAGCTTCCCGGGACTGCCTAACACTGAAGCTTTCTTT.

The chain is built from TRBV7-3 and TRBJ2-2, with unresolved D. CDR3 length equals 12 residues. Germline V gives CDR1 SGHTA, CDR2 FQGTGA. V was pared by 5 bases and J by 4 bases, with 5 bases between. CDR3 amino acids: CASSPGTGELFF. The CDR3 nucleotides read TGTGCCAGCAGCCCCGGCACCGGGGAGCTGTTTTTT. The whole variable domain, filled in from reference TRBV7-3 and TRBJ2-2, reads GAGVSQTPSNKVTEKGKYVELRCDPISGHTALYWYRQSLGQGPEFLIYFQGTGAADDSGLPNDRFFAVRPEGSVSTLKIQRTERGDSAVYLCASSPGTGELFFGEGSRLTVL.

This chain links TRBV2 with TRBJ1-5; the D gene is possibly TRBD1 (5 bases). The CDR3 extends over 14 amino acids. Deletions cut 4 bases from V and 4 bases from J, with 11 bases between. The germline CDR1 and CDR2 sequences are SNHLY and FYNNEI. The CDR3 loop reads CASSVQGLNQPQHF. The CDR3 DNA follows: TGTGCCAGCAGTGTCCAGGGTCTAAATCAGCCCCAGCATTTT.

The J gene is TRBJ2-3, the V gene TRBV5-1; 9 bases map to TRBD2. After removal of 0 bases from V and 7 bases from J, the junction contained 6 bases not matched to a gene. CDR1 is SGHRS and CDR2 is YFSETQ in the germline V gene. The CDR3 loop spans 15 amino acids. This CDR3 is CASSLDVAGDNTQYF. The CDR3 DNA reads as TGCGCCAGCAGCTTGGACGTAGCGGGGGACAATACGCAGTATTTT.